Presented here are 21 T cell receptor beta chains from one specimen sequenced in a study of tumor and adjacent non-tumor tissue in lung cancer (dated by TCRdb to 2017 to 2018). RNA was isolated from bulk unsorted tissue, and RNA quality was assessed with a NanoDrop ND-1000 and an Agilent 2100. Library construction relied on multiplex PCR. Sequencing relied on an Illumina HiSeq 2500. TCRbeta libraries were constructed through three rounds of nested PCR with primers (Table S4) according to protocols adapted from ARM-PCR. The public reads were reprocessed in TCRdb via fastp at Q25 and MiXCR, keeping in-frame beta chains. Rows are unified per CDR3 protein, each entry keeping the most common DNA and genes. A total of 60,000 to 95,000 distinct CDR3 sequences appear in this sample, 60% to 85% of them only once. The leading ten clones occupy about an eighth of the sample. What was sequenced was lung tumor tissue. The receptor source for this set is a woman between 45 and 60 years old with non-small cell lung cancer.

The chain is built from TRBV11-3 and TRBJ2-7; no definite D call. Germline V gene lookup returns CDR1 SGHNT and CDR2 YENEEA. The CDR3 runs 14 residues. The CDR3 region has the DNA TGTGACTGCAGCATGGGCTATTCGTCGGCTGAGCAGTACTTC. It yields the protein CDCSMGYSSAEQYF.

For this clonotype: This may be a read error: a much more frequent sequence differs by one nucleotide. The genes are TRBV6-1 and TRBJ2-7; the D call may be TRBD1 or TRBD2 (5 bases each). The CDR3 spans 16 residues. Germline loops: CDR1 MNHNS, CDR2 SASEGT. Trimming took 3 bases from V and 4 from J, leaving 19 bases between them. The CDR3, as DNA: TGTGCCAGCAGTGACTTCTCACGGGGCCCCTGTTACGAGCAGTACTTC. Its translation is CASSDFSRGPCYEQYF.

In the case of this clonotype: The junction differs from germline at one of its ends, possibly a read error. The chain recombines TRBV11-3 with TRBJ2-7; 10 bases are shared with TRBD1. Germline values: CDR1 SGHNT, CDR2 YENEEA. The CDR3 has 14 residues. The CDR3 bases are TGTGCCAACAGTTCAGGGACAGGGGAGGCCGAGCAATACTTC. This codes for CANSSGTGEAEQYF. Full variable domain (remainder filled in from reference TRBV11-3 and TRBJ2-7): EAGVVQSPRYKIIEKKQPVAFWCNPISGHNTLYWYLQNLGQGPELLIRYENEEAVDDSQLPKDRFSAERLKGVDSTLKIQPAELGDSAVYLCANSSGTGEAEQYFGPGTRLTVT.

As regards this clonotype: At one end the junction does not follow the germline gene, possibly because of a read error. The V gene is TRBV11-1, the J gene TRBJ2-7; tentative D call: TRBD1 (5 bases). The CDR3 covers 15 residues. Germline CDR1 SGHAT, CDR2 FQDESV (reference sequence). CDR3 loop: CASSRTRAASYEQYF. As DNA, the CDR3 is TGTGCCAGCAGCCGGACAAGGGCGGCCTCATACGAACAGTACTTC.

On this clonotype itself: A read error may account for a junction end that differs from germline. V and J are TRBV2 and TRBJ2-2, with 7 bases matching TRBD2. Germline V gene lookup returns CDR1 SNHLY and CDR2 FYNNEI. The CDR3 spans 15 residues. CDR3 DNA: TGTGCCAGCAGTGAAAGGGACTACGACACCGGGGAGCCGTTTTTT. This encodes CASSERDYDTGEPFF.

On this clonotype: An end of the junction does not agree with germline; a read error may underlie this. The V gene is TRBV10-3, the J gene TRBJ1-2; tentative D call: TRBD1 (6 bases). Germline assignment: CDR1 ENHRY and CDR2 SYGVKD. The CDR3 has 15 residues. CDR3 sequence: CAISAPGQGHYDYTF. Written as DNA, the CDR3 is TGTGCTATCAGTGCCCCGGGGCAGGGGCACTATGACTACACCTTC.

The CDR3 DNA is TGCAGTGCTCCGGGGCTAGGTGGCACAGATACGCAGTATTTT. Translated: CSAPGLGGTDTQYF. V gene TRBV20-1 combines with J gene TRBJ2-3; D possibly uses TRBD1 or TRBD2 (5 bases each). This CDR3 region has 14 residues. The V and J ends lost 5 bases and 1 base respectively, with 13 bases between them. Germline lookup yields CDR1 DFQATT and CDR2 SNEGSKA (reference sequence).

With regard to this clonotype: With a much larger clone just one base away, this may be a read error. V and J are TRBV28 and TRBJ2-3; 10 positions match TRBD2. The CDR3 is 15 amino acids. From germline, CDR1 is MDHEN and CDR2 SYDVKM. J lost 5 bases, V lost 2 bases, and 4 bases had no gene match. For the CDR3, the DNA is TGTGCCAGCAGTTTACTAGCGGGAGACATAGATACGCAGTATTTT. This codes for CASSLLAGDIDTQYF. Full variable domain (missing parts from reference TRBV28 and TRBJ2-3): DVKVTQSSRYLVKRTGEKVFLECVQDMDHENMFWYRQDPGLGLRLIYFSYDVKMKEKGDIPEGYSVSREKKERFSLILESASTNQTSMYLCASSLLAGDIDTQYFGPGTRLTVL.

V is TRBV10-3 and J is TRBJ2-1, with D possibly TRBD1 on 6 matching bases. Trimming shortened V by 4 bases and J by 9 bases, and 13 bases separated the two germline ends. Germline V gene data show CDR1 as ENHRY and CDR2 as SYGVKD. This CDR3 is 13 amino acids long. The CDR3 loop is CAISGLTGSEQFF. The CDR3 DNA sequence: TGTGCCATCAGTGGCCTAACAGGGAGTGAGCAGTTCTTC.

With respect to this clonotype: Its ends do not fully match the called genes, so a read error is possible. The rearrangement uses TRBV10-2 and TRBJ2-6; TRBD1 matches at 7 bases. Germline V gives CDR1 WSHSY, CDR2 SAAADI. This CDR3 is built from 15 residues. CDR3 coding DNA: TGCGCCGGCAGTGACATTGCTGAGGGGGCCAATGTCCTGACTTTC. Encoded protein: CAGSDIAEGANVLTF.

On this clonotype itself: A much larger clone lies one base from this, so it may be a read error. The genes are TRBV5-1 and TRBJ2-3, with D possibly matching TRBD2 (5 bases). Germline values: CDR1 SGHRS, CDR2 YFSETQ. The CDR3 runs to 16 residues. The CDR3 DNA reads as TGCGCCAGCAGCTTGGAAGGCGCTACCCCCCGGGATACGCTGTATTTT. This translates into CASSLEGATPRDTLYF.

In this sample, this clonotype turned up a few times. The junction shows a germline mismatch at one end, possibly a read error. V usage is TRBV10-3 and J usage is TRBJ1-2; no definite D call. CDR1 and CDR2 (germline): ENHRY, SYGVKD. This CDR3 contains 14 residues. CDR3 loop: CTISESETTYGYTF. In DNA form, the CDR3 reads TGTACCATCAGTGAGTCGGAGACAACATATGGCTACACCTTC.

The chain uses TRBV11-2 and TRBJ2-7; D could derive from TRBD1 or TRBD2 (5 bases each). The CDR3 length is 15 residues. Trimming removed 6 bases from V and 7 bases from J, with 22 bases in between. The germline V gene has CDR1 SGHAT and CDR2 FQNNGV. The CDR3 region is CASSSMSLVGREQYF. CDR3 coding DNA: TGTGCCAGCAGTTCCATGTCCCTAGTGGGACGTGAGCAGTACTTC.

With respect to this clonotype: An end of the junction differs from the germline gene, which may be a read error. The chain carries TRBV20-1 and TRBJ1-1, with D possibly matching TRBD1 (5 bases). CDR1 is DFQATT and CDR2 is SNEGSKA in the germline V gene (reference sequence). There are 14 residues in the CDR3. CDR3 in amino acids: CSTSWGRVNAEAFF. Written as DNA, the CDR3 is TGCAGTACTAGTTGGGGCAGGGTGAACGCTGAAGCTTTCTTT.

This clonotype was counted ten times or more. The chain links TRBV6-4 to TRBJ2-2; TRBD2 agrees at 8 bases. CDR3 length: 14 amino acids. The germline CDR1 and CDR2 sequences are MRHNA and SNTAGT. J lost 3 bases, V lost 3 bases, and 0 bases had no gene match. DNA for the CDR3: TGTGCCAGCAGTGAAGCGGGAGACACCGGGGAGCTGTTTTTT. This gives the protein CASSEAGDTGELFF.

Concerning this clonotype: It is likely a read error, because the conserved phenylalanine at the end of the CDR3 is missing. The chain has TRBV4-2 and TRBJ2-3; D is ambiguous. This CDR3 spans 15 amino acids. The germline V gene has CDR1 LGHNA and CDR2 YNFKEQ. CDR3 loop: CANSQEPLRTDTQYS. CDR3 DNA: TGTGCCAACAGCCAAGAACCACTACGCACAGATACGCAGTATTCT.

In the case of this clonotype: The junction departs from the called germline gene at one end, perhaps through a read error. V and J are TRBV11-2 and TRBJ2-2; maybe TRBD1 (6 bases). This CDR3 contains 16 residues. Per germline, CDR1 SGHAT and CDR2 FQNNGV. CDR3 residues: CASSLGIQGGSWELFF. The CDR3 nucleotides are TGTGCCAGCAGCTTAGGGATACAGGGCGGAAGCTGGGAGCTCTTTTTT.

Turning to this clonotype: A clone one base away is much larger, so this may be a read error. This chain joins TRBV28 and TRBJ2-4; perhaps TRBD1 as D (7 bases). Germline loops: CDR1 MDHEN, CDR2 SYDVKM. CDR3 length: 14 residues. V was shortened by 6 bases and J by 2 bases, with 11 bases between the two germline ends. CDR3 DNA sequence: TGTGCCAGCAGCACAGGGGACTCCAAAAACATTCAGTACTTC. Translated: CASSTGDSKNIQYF. Together with reference TRBV28 and TRBJ2-4, the CDR3 gives the full variable domain: DVKVTQSSRYLVKRTGEKVFLECVQDMDHENMFWYRQDPGLGLRLIYFSYDVKMKEKGDIPEGYSVSREKKERFSLILESASTNQTSMYLCASSTGDSKNIQYFGAGTRLSVL.

V is TRBV28 and J is TRBJ2-3; 8 nucleotides align to TRBD2. Trimming took 6 bases from V and 7 from J; bases not matched to a gene: 15. Germline lookup yields CDR1 MDHEN and CDR2 SYDVKM. CDR3 length equals 16 residues. The CDR3 DNA is TGTGCCAGCAGCAGACTAGCGCGAGCTAGCGCAAATACGCAGTATTTT. It translates to CASSRLARASANTQYF.

Worth noting for this clonotype: At one end the junction does not follow the germline gene, possibly because of a read error. V gene TRBV24-1 combines with J gene TRBJ2-7; 7 bases are a match to TRBD1. CDR1 and CDR2 (germline): KGHDR, SFDVKD. This CDR3 spans 14 amino acids. CDR3 in amino acids: CAASGGRGIYEQYF. CDR3 nucleotides: TGTGCCGCCAGTGGTGGCAGGGGGATTTACGAGCAGTACTTC.

Comment on this clonotype: The conserved phenylalanine or tryptophan is not found at the CDR3 terminus, so this likely reflects a read error. The genes are TRBV5-6 and TRBJ2-5; 10 bases map to TRBD2. V lost 5 bases to trimming and J lost 3 bases; unmatched junction nucleotides: 7. Germline CDR1 reads SGHDT; CDR2 reads YYEEEE. The CDR3 sequence is 15 residues long. The CDR3 DNA reads TGTGCCAGCAGTTTGCGGCTAGCGGGAGAAGAGACCCAGTACCTC. Translated: CASSLRLAGEETQYL.